The 19 T cell receptor beta chains below come from one sample, sequenced in a study of post-analysis software for immune sequencing data. Points from the study as a whole: Patients showed TRBV5-6, TRBV5-1 and TRBV20-1 among several TRBV segments more frequent than in controls.

These receptors have no identified antigens. Unique molecular identifiers had been added to the TCR beta cDNA libraries. Each CDR3 protein gets one entry after TCRdb re-called the PCR reads with MiXCR. The table shows about 800,000 distinct CDR3 sequences, with roughly 29% occurring only once. The sample was blood. The receptors were sampled from a girl aged 5 to 17 with multiple sclerosis.

This clonotype has only a few counts. The gene calls are TRBV3-1 and TRBJ1-5; no definite D call. Germline CDR1 is LGHDT and CDR2 is YNNKEL (reference sequence). V lost 3 bases, J lost 2 bases, and 5 bases lay in between. The CDR3 is 13 residues long. CDR3 in amino acids: CASSHTGNQPQHF. The DNA of the CDR3 is TGTGCCAGCAGCCATACAGGCAATCAGCCCCAGCATTTT.

This clonotype was counted only a few times. This rearrangement joins TRBV4-3 to TRBJ2-1; 9 bases match TRBD2. The germline V gene encodes CDR1 LGHNA and CDR2 YSLEER. The CDR3 spans 17 residues. J was trimmed by 7 bases and V by 6 bases; bases with no gene match: 16. The CDR3 spells CASRSYSAGGPGNEQFF. In DNA form, the CDR3 reads TGCGCCAGCAGATCTTATAGCGCGGGAGGGCCTGGGAATGAGCAGTTCTTC.

The V and J genes are TRBV6-4 and TRBJ2-1; the match to TRBD2 covers 11 bases. The V gene end was trimmed by 7 bases and the J gene end by 2 bases; junction bases not matched to a gene: 4. The CDR3 is made up of 15 amino acids. Germline V gene data show CDR1 as MRHNA and CDR2 as SNTAGT. CDR3 protein: CASKPLAGAYNEQFF. CDR3 DNA sequence: TGTGCCAGCAAACCACTAGCGGGGGCCTACAATGAGCAGTTCTTC.

The chain recombines TRBV29-1 with TRBJ2-3, with D hard to call. With 7 bases removed from V and 0 bases from J, the gap between germline ends came to 8 bases. This CDR3 is 12 amino acids long. Germline CDR1 and CDR2: SQVTM and ANQGSEA. The CDR3 region has the DNA TGCAGCGCAAGACATAGCACAGATACGCAGTATTTT. Residues: CSARHSTDTQYF.

This clonotype was counted between two and nine times. CDR3 loop: CASSLILDADTQYF. DNA for the CDR3: TGTGCCAGCAGCTTAATACTGGACGCGGATACGCAGTATTTT. The J gene is TRBJ2-3, the V gene TRBV7-2; D ambiguous. The germline V gene encodes CDR1 SGHTA and CDR2 FQGNSA. Deletions cut 2 bases from V and 6 bases from J, with 12 bases between. This CDR3 contains 14 residues.

The V gene is TRBV5-1, the J gene TRBJ2-7; 8 nucleotides align to TRBD1. Germline V CDR1 and CDR2: SGHRS, YFSETQ. After removal of 0 bases from V and 1 base from J, the junction contained 6 bases not matched to a gene. The CDR3 runs to 16 residues. As DNA, the CDR3 is TGCGCCAGCAGCTTGGCGCTGAGACAGGGGTCCTACGAGCAGTACTTC. It translates to CASSLALRQGSYEQYF.

The rearrangement joins TRBV7-2 to TRBJ2-5; 8 bases align to TRBD2. After removal of 4 bases from V and 7 bases from J, the junction contained 5 bases not matched to a gene. Germline loops: CDR1 SGHTA, CDR2 FQGNSA. This CDR3 contains 13 residues. CDR3 residues: CASSSSSGGTQYF. The CDR3 bases are TGTGCCAGCAGCTCGAGCAGCGGGGGGACCCAGTACTTC.

This chain links TRBV27 with TRBJ1-2; D ambiguous. Between the trimmed V and J ends, which lost 2 bases and 2 bases, there was a span of 9 bases. Per the germline V gene, CDR1 is MNHEY and CDR2 is SMNVEV (reference sequence). This CDR3 comprises 14 residues. CDR3 sequence (DNA): TGTGCCAGCAGTTTAGACACGCACAACTATGGCTACACCTTC. Translated, it gives CASSLDTHNYGYTF.

The chain is built from TRBV27 and TRBJ1-1, with D possibly being TRBD1 (6 bases). CDR1 and CDR2 (germline): MNHEY, SMNVEV (reference sequence). CDR3 length: 17 residues. Trimming pared 1 base from V and 7 bases from J, leaving 22 bases between. The chain's CDR3 is CASSLFPQSTGMGEAFF. The CDR3 DNA sequence: TGTGCCAGCAGTTTATTCCCTCAGTCAACAGGGATGGGTGAAGCTTTCTTT.

This clonotype turned up a few times. The chain combines TRBV28 with TRBJ1-6; no clear D. CDR3 length: 13 amino acids. Germline V gene sequence: CDR1 MDHEN, CDR2 SYDVKM. V lost 6 bases and J lost 9, with 12 bases in between. CDR3: CASSLPRSSPLHF. The CDR3 DNA reads as TGTGCCAGCAGCTTACCTCGGAGTTCACCCCTCCACTTT.

Notes on this clonotype: Compared with germline, one end of the junction differs, possibly owing to a read error. This chain connects TRBV12-3 or TRBV12-4 to TRBJ2-1; 10 bases map to TRBD2. This CDR3 is built from 16 residues. The CDR3: CANSSQGGTSASQQFF. CDR3 DNA: TGTGCCAACAGTTCCCAGGGCGGGACTAGCGCGAGTCAGCAGTTCTTC.

The chain couples TRBV27 to TRBJ1-3; D call uncertain. CDR1 and CDR2 (germline): MNHEY, SMNVEV (reference sequence). This CDR3 spans 14 amino acids. V gave up 5 bases and J gave up 0 bases, with 8 bases separating them. The DNA for the CDR3 is TGTGCCAGCAGTCCCCTACACTCTGGAAACACCATATATTTT. Translation gives CASSPLHSGNTIYF.

The chain has TRBV7-2 and TRBJ1-1, with D possibly being TRBD1 (6 bases). Germline V gene data show CDR1 as SGHTA and CDR2 as FQGNSA. V lost 5 bases and J 0 bases, leaving 13 bases between the germline ends. The CDR3 runs to 15 residues. The chain's CDR3 is CASSLTDSLNTEAFF. CDR3 DNA: TGTGCCAGCAGCCTAACGGACAGCTTGAACACTGAAGCTTTCTTT.

This clonotype was detected many times. The chain combines TRBV7-9 with TRBJ1-2; D call uncertain. Germline V gene sequence: CDR1 SEHNR, CDR2 FQNEAQ (reference sequence). The V end lost 5 bases, the J end lost 8 bases, and 18 bases lay between the germline ends. This CDR3 comprises 14 residues. The CDR3 loop reads CASSMGLLMGGYTF. The CDR3 DNA follows: TGTGCCAGCAGCATGGGCCTCCTTATGGGCGGCTACACCTTC.

The chain has TRBV15 and TRBJ1-1; D not certain. Germline CDR1 and CDR2: LNHNV and YYDKDF (reference sequence). The CDR3 totals 15 residues. Trimming took off 5 bases at V and 7 bases at J, with 20 bases between the two ends. This CDR3 is CATSGSATPEGEAFF. CDR3 in DNA: TGTGCCACCAGCGGATCAGCTACTCCCGAGGGTGAAGCTTTCTTT. Complete variable domain (other parts from reference TRBV15 and TRBJ1-1): DAMVIQNPRYQVTQFGKPVTLSCSQTLNHNVMYWYQQKSSQAPKLLFHYYDKDFNNEADTPDNFQSRRPNTSFCFLDIRSPGLGDTAMYLCATSGSATPEGEAFFGQGTRLTVV.

Note on this clonotype: Being one base from a much bigger clone, this may be a read error. The rearrangement joins TRBV10-3 to TRBJ2-3, with 7 bases that match TRBD2. The CDR3 consists of 16 residues. J was trimmed by 0 bases and V by 8 bases; bases with no gene match: 11. Germline assignment: CDR1 ENHRY and CDR2 SYGVKD. This CDR3 reads CAIGPGGGSSTDTQYF. As DNA, the CDR3 is TGTGCCATCGGCCCCGGGGGAGGGTCTAGCACAGATACGCAGTATTTT.

This clonotype was found a few times. This chain joins TRBV27 and TRBJ2-3; 7 bases agree with TRBD1. There are 14 residues in the CDR3. J gave up 2 bases and V 6 bases, and 5 bases lay outside the gene matches. From germline, CDR1 is MNHEY and CDR2 SMNVEV (reference sequence). The CDR3 nucleotides read TGTGCCAGCAGCGGGACAGACCTCACAGATACGCAGTATTTT. As protein: CASSGTDLTDTQYF.

The V and J genes are TRBV28 and TRBJ1-2; D is ambiguous. Trimming removed 6 bases at V and 4 bases at J, with 12 bases between. CDR1 is MDHEN and CDR2 is SYDVKM in the germline V gene. The CDR3 runs to 13 residues. CDR3 region: CASRSSGGYGYTF. CDR3 bases: TGTGCCAGCAGGTCCTCGGGAGGCTATGGCTACACCTTC.

The V and J genes are TRBV4-3 and TRBJ2-3; D could derive from TRBD1 or TRBD2 (7 bases each). This CDR3 region has 20 residues. The V end lost 1 base, the J end lost 1 base, and 24 bases lay between the germline ends. Germline CDR1 and CDR2: LGHNA and YSLEER. The CDR3 bases are TGCGCCAGCAGCCAAGGGTTCCCGACAGGGAGGGACGGTGGCACAGATACGCAGTATTTT. It is translated as CASSQGFPTGRDGGTDTQYF.